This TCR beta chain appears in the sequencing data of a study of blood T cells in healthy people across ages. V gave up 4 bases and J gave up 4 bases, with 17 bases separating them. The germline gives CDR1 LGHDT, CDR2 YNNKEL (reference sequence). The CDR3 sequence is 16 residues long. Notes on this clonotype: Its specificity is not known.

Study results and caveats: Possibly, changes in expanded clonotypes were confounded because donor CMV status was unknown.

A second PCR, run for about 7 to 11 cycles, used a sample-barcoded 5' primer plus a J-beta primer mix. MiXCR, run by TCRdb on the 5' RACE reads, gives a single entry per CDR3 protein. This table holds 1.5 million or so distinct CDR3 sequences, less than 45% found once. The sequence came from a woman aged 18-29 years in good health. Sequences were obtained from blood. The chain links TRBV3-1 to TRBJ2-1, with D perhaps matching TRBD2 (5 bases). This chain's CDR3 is CASSRPGVPLYNEQFF. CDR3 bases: TGTGCCAGCAGCCGTCCCGGGGTGCCCTTATACAATGAGCAGTTCTTC.